One sample yielded the 20 T cell receptor beta chains listed below, sequenced in a study of post-analysis software for immune sequencing data. Antigen specificity for these receptors is unknown. The study's findings and limits: TRBV segments more frequent in patients than in controls numbered roughly 5 and included TRBV5-6, TRBV5-1 and TRBV20-1.

cDNA libraries of TCR beta carried unique molecular identifiers. TCRdb passed the PCR reads through MiXCR, listing each CDR3 protein once. The sample lists hundreds of thousands of distinct CDR3 sequences; 55% to 60% were seen once. Specimen: blood. Every receptor here comes from a girl aged 2 to 9 with multiple sclerosis.

The V gene is TRBV28, the J gene TRBJ2-3, with 11 bases lining up with TRBD2. This CDR3 spans 15 amino acids. Looked up from germline, CDR1 is MDHEN and CDR2 is SYDVKM. The J segment lost 4 bases and the V segment lost 5 bases, leaving 5 bases of the junction unmatched. DNA for the CDR3: TGTGCCAGCAGTGTAGCGGGAGGGCCCGCAGATACGCAGTATTTT. Protein product: CASSVAGGPADTQYF.

The chain has TRBV6-2 or TRBV6-3 and TRBJ1-2; possible D gene TRBD1, 5 bases. V was cut by 10 bases and J by 1 base, with 13 bases left in between. The CDR3 loop spans 13 amino acids. Germline V lookup: CDR1 MNHEY, CDR2 SVGEGT. CDR3 residues: CATSVGRNYGYTF. In DNA, the CDR3 is TGTGCCACTTCGGTGGGGCGTAACTATGGCTACACCTTC.

This rearrangement joins TRBV7-9 to TRBJ1-2; TRBD1 might be the D (5 bases). Trimming cost V 6 bases and J 3 bases, with 17 bases left between them. Germline-derived CDR1 and CDR2 are SEHNR and FQNEAQ (reference sequence). This CDR3 spans 15 amino acids. For the CDR3, the DNA is TGTGCCAGCAGATCCGACAGTGATCGGGACTATGGCTACACCTTC. Protein sequence: CASRSDSDRDYGYTF.

The V call is TRBV29-1, the J call TRBJ1-1, with a possible D match to TRBD1 (6 bases). Trimming left V 0 bases short and J 3 bases short, with 17 bases between. This CDR3 contains 16 residues. CDR1 is SQVTM and CDR2 is ANQGSEA in the germline V gene. CDR3 DNA: TGCAGCGTTGAAGATCTTCCAGGGGCTAAGTACACTGAAGCTTTCTTT. It yields the protein CSVEDLPGAKYTEAFF.

The chain is built from TRBV28 and TRBJ2-7, with D unclear. Germline loops: CDR1 MDHEN, CDR2 SYDVKM. This CDR3 is 15 amino acids long. The ends were cut back, 6 bases at V and 0 bases at J, with 15 bases in the middle. The chain's CDR3 is CASSKPNLGSYEQYV. The CDR3 DNA follows: TGTGCCAGCAGCAAACCCAACTTGGGCTCCTACGAGCAGTACGTC.

The sample holds a few counts of this clonotype. This rearrangement joins TRBV7-2 to TRBJ2-3; possible D gene TRBD1, 6 bases. V was clipped by 1 base and J by 4 bases, with 15 bases between them. CDR1 is SGHTA and CDR2 is FQGNSA in the germline V gene. The CDR3 contains 16 residues. Here the CDR3 DNA reads TGTGCCAGCAGCTTAGGAGGGGGATTCGGTGCAGATACGCAGTATTTT. It encodes CASSLGGGFGADTQYF.

The chain carries TRBV27 and TRBJ2-7, with a possible D match to TRBD1 (5 bases). Germline loops: CDR1 MNHEY, CDR2 SMNVEV (reference sequence). The length of the CDR3 is 15 residues. V was clipped by 5 bases and J by 4 bases, with 18 bases between them. The CDR3 loop is CASSPPGRAVYEQYF. The CDR3 DNA sequence: TGTGCCAGCAGTCCCCCAGGCAGGGCTGTTTACGAGCAGTACTTC.

This clonotype has a handful of counts. The V gene is TRBV29-1, the J gene TRBJ2-1, with 9 bases fitting TRBD2. V was pared by 5 bases and J by 0 bases, with 2 bases of the junction left unmatched. Germline V gene data show CDR1 as SQVTM and CDR2 as ANQGSEA. CDR3 size: 14 residues. The CDR3 loop is CSVRLAVSYNEQFF. The CDR3 nucleotides are TGCAGCGTTCGACTAGCGGTCTCCTACAATGAGCAGTTCTTC.

The rearrangement uses TRBV20-1 and TRBJ2-5, with 9 bases identical to TRBD1. The closer fit of TRBJ2-7 to the DNA end suggests the J call may be wrong. There are 13 residues in the CDR3. CDR1 is DFQATT, CDR2 SNEGSKA, per germline (reference sequence). CDR3 coding DNA: TGCAGTGCTCCTCGACAGGGGGGCAGCGAGCAGTACTTC. It encodes CSAPRQGGSEQYF.

This clonotype was found once. V is TRBV20-1 and J is TRBJ2-4; D perhaps matches TRBD1 (6 bases). V lost 1 base, J lost 9 bases, and 19 bases lay in between. Germline-derived CDR1 and CDR2 are DFQATT and SNEGSKA (reference sequence). The CDR3 is made up of 15 amino acids. The CDR3: CSARVLQGIGGIQYF. CDR3 coding DNA: TGCAGTGCTAGAGTGCTTCAGGGGATTGGGGGCATTCAGTACTTC.

The rearrangement uses TRBV5-1 and TRBJ1-4; perhaps TRBD1 as D (6 bases). This CDR3 comprises 15 residues. The V and J ends lost 0 bases and 4 bases respectively, with 10 bases between them. Looked up from germline, CDR1 is SGHRS and CDR2 is YFSETQ. As DNA, the CDR3 is TGCGCCAGCAGCTTGGGGGACACAAGTAATGAAAAACTGTTTTTT. Residues: CASSLGDTSNEKLFF.

In this sample, this clonotype turned up a few times. The chain links TRBV10-2 to TRBJ2-7; either TRBD1 or TRBD2 may supply D (5 bases each). Germline CDR1 and CDR2: WSHSY and SAAADI. V dropped 0 bases and J dropped 4 bases, with 10 bases sitting between them. The CDR3 consists of 14 residues. The DNA for the CDR3 is TGCGCCAGCAGTGAGTCGGGACCCCATTACGAGCAGTACTTC. Translating it yields CASSESGPHYEQYF.

The table lists this clonotype with a few counts. The chain recombines TRBV4-3 with TRBJ2-1; 11 nucleotides agree with TRBD2. The CDR3 runs to 20 residues. The V gene end was trimmed by 0 bases and the J gene end by 5 bases; junction bases not matched to a gene: 15. Germline CDR1 LGHNA, CDR2 YSLEER. The CDR3 bases are TGCGCCAGCAGCCAAGATCTCCTCCATCTCGGGACTAGCGGCGACAATGAGCAGTTCTTC. It specifies CASSQDLLHLGTSGDNEQFF.

The chain combines TRBV20-1 with TRBJ2-7; TRBD2 matches at 7 bases. This CDR3 comprises 14 residues. V dropped 3 bases and J dropped 3; count of bases not matched to a gene: 8. The germline gives CDR1 DFQATT, CDR2 SNEGSKA (reference sequence). In DNA form, the CDR3 reads TGCAGTGCTAGGGATGGCGGGAGTCTCTACGAGCAGTACGTC. This codes for CSARDGGSLYEQYV.

The rearrangement uses TRBV7-9 and TRBJ1-2; weak D call: TRBD1 (5 bases). CDR1 SEHNR and CDR2 FQNEAQ come from the germline V gene (reference sequence). Trimming cost V 5 bases and J 2 bases, with 12 bases left between them. The CDR3 is 14 residues long. The CDR3 loop is CASSTTEINYGYTF. The CDR3 DNA follows: TGTGCCAGCAGCACGACAGAGATAAACTATGGCTACACCTTC.

This rearrangement joins TRBV5-1 to TRBJ2-7, with TRBD2 matching over 7 bases. With 4 bases clipped from V and 9 bases from J, the junction kept 7 bases outside the gene matches. Germline loops: CDR1 SGHRS, CDR2 YFSETQ. The CDR3 contains 12 residues. The CDR3 region is CASSGITGGQYF. CDR3 DNA sequence: TGCGCCAGCAGCGGGATCACGGGGGGGCAGTACTTC.

The rearrangement uses TRBV7-9 and TRBJ1-2; D not resolved. CDR3 length equals 14 residues. Germline V gene sequence: CDR1 SEHNR, CDR2 FQNEAQ (reference sequence). Trimming cost V 0 bases and J 7 bases, with 12 bases left between them. CDR3 in DNA: TGTGCCAGCAGCTTAGCGGATACAGCACGTGGCTACACCTTC. Its protein product is CASSLADTARGYTF.

A word on this clonotype: The junction shows a germline mismatch at one end, possibly a read error. The J gene is TRBJ2-1, the V gene TRBV9; TRBD1 matches 8 bases. The V gene's germline CDR1 is SGDLS and CDR2 YYNGEE. The CDR3 totals 15 residues. The CDR3 nucleotides are TGTGCCAGCAGCTTGCAGGGGGCCTCCTTCAATGAGCAGTTCTTC. Its protein product is CASSLQGASFNEQFF. The full variable domain, in which reference TRBV9 and TRBJ2-1 provide the parts outside the CDR3, is DSGVTQTPKHLITATGQRVTLRCSPRSGDLSVYWYQQSLDQGLQFLIQYYNGEERAKGNILERFSAQQFPDLHSELNLSSLELGDSALYFCASSLQGASFNEQFFGPGTRLTVL.

The J gene is TRBJ1-1, the V gene TRBV29-1; perhaps TRBD1 as D (5 bases). The CDR3 length is 14 residues. The germline gives CDR1 SQVTM, CDR2 ANQGSEA. Trimming took 7 bases from V and 0 from J, leaving 15 bases between them. The CDR3 reads CSGTGGTMNTEAFF. The DNA for the CDR3 is TGCAGCGGCACCGGGGGAACCATGAACACTGAAGCTTTCTTT.

CDR3 in amino acids: CASSFSGSAGNSPLHF. DNA of the CDR3: TGCGCCAGCAGCTTCTCTGGGTCCGCCGGGAATTCACCCCTCCACTTT. The chain couples TRBV5-1 to TRBJ1-6; no clear D. The CDR3 totals 16 residues. V lost 2 bases to trimming and J lost 7 bases, with 16 bases between them. CDR1 and CDR2 (germline): SGHRS, YFSETQ.